The present T cell receptor (beta chain) was sequenced within a study of shared clonotypes between healthy human individuals. Study-wide results and limits: Rarefaction indicated that sorted-subset sequencing remained incomplete although depth was large.

Details on this clone: Its antigen is unknown.

Libraries were prepared by immunoSEQ multiplex PCR; TCRdb keeps only in-frame clonotypes and omits some of them. The top ten clones hold 34% of a sample with 600,000 to 750,000 clones, 80% to 95% of them seen once. The origin of this receptor is a man in his late teens or twenties in good health. Some clones in this sample may be carry-over from other donors' samples. Source material: memory CD8+ T cells from PBMCs. Subset reported: CD45RO+ cells pooled with CCR7-negative TemRA cells.

This CDR3 reads CASSMRQGAQEQYF. Here the CDR3 DNA reads TGTGCCAGTAGTATGCGACAGGGGGCTCAAGAGCAGTACTTC. The V gene is TRBV19, the J gene TRBJ2-7, with 10 bases lining up with TRBD1. Germline V lookup: CDR1 LNHDA, CDR2 SQIVND (reference sequence). The V segment lost 3 bases and the J segment 7 bases; nucleotides outside the gene matches: 6. The CDR3 is 14 amino acids.